This paragraph covers one T cell receptor beta chain sequence. What it binds is not known. The data are from a study of T cell responses to AZD1222 COVID-19 vaccine. Study-wide points: The donor cohort was predominantly white British with a female majority, and clonal diversity may have been underestimated. Among those given AZD1222, only five or six were seropositive at baseline. Spike regions recognized by vaccine-associated CD4 TCRs spanned the protein, led by 160-218 and 743-854.

Germline CDR1 reads SGDLS; CDR2 reads YYNGEE. This CDR3 spans 15 amino acids. Unmatched junction bases numbered 3, after V lost 0 bases and J lost 3 bases. Only in-frame clones appear in the TCRdb table, and some are missing; sequencing was by immunoSEQ multiplex PCR. The profile shows 65,000 to 80,000 clones, 85% to 90% of them singletons. The sample in question was peripheral blood, obtained 28 days after the second dose of the MenACWY control vaccine. V usage is TRBV9 and J usage is TRBJ1-5; 7 nucleotides match TRBD1. The receptor was isolated from an adult who received the MenACWY meningococcal vaccine as a control. In nucleotides, the CDR3 is TGTGCCAGCAGCGTAGAAGGGACAGACAATCAGCCCCAGCATTTT. Protein: CASSVEGTDNQPQHF.